This T cell receptor (beta chain) was profiled in a study of blood T cell repertoires in COVID-19. The CDR3 spans 13 residues. Germline V lookup: CDR1 LNHDA, CDR2 SQIVND (reference sequence). V was clipped by 2 bases and J by 3 bases, with 8 bases between them. Original processing methods: Estimates of nucleated cell counts were drawn from the amplification of reference gene primers. The method was immunoSEQ multiplex PCR; TCRdb's version includes in-frame clones alone and lacks a portion of them. V and J calls and clone size are copied from that table; D and trimming were computed from the DNA. The sample includes around 290,000 clones, 87% of them seen just once.

The chain recombines TRBV19 with TRBJ2-7; tentative D call: TRBD2 (6 bases). The sample consisted of peripheral blood. This sequence originates from a woman aged 50 to 65 who had recovered from COVID-19. CDR3 protein: CASSIWGDYEQYF. The CDR3 DNA reads TGTGCCAGTAGTATATGGGGGGACTACGAGCAGTACTTC.